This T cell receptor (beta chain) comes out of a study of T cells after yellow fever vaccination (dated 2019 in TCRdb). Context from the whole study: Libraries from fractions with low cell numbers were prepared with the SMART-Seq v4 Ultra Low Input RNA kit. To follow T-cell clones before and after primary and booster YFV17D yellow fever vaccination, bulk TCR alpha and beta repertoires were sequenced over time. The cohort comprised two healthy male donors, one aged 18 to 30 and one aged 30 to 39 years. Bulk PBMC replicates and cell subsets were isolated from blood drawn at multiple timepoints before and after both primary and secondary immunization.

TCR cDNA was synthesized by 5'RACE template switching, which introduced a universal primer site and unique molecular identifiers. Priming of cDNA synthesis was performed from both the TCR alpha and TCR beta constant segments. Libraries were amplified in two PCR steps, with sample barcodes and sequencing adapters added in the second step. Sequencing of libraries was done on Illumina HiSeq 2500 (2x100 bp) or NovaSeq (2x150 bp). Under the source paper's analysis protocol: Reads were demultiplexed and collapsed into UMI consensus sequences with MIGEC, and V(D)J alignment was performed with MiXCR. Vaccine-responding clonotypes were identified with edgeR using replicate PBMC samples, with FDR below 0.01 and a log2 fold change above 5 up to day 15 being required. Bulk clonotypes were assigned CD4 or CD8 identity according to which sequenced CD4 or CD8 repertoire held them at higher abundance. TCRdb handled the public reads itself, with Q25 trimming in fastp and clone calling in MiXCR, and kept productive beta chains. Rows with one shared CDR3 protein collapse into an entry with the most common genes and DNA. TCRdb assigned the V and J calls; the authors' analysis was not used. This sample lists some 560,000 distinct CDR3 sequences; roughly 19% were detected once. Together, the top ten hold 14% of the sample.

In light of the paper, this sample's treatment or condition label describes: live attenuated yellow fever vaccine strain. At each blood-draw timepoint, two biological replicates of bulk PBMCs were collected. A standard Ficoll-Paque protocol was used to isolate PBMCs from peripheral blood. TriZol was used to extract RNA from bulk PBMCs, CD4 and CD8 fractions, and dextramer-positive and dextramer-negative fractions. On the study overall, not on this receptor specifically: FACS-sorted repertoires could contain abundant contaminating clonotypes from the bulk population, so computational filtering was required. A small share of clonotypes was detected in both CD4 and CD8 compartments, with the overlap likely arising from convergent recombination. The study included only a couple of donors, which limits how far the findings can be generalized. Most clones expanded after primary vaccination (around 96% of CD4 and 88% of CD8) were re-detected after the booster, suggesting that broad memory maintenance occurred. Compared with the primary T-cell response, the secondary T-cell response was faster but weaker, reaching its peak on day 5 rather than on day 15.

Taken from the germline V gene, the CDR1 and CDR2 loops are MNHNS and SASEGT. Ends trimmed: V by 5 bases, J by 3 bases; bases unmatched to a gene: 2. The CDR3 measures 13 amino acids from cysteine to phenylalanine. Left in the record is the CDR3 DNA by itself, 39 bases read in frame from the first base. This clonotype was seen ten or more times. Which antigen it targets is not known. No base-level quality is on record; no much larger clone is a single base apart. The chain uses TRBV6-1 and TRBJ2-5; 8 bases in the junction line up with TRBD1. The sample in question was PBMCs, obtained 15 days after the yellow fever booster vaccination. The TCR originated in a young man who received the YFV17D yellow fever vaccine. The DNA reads TGTGCCAGCAGTCCGGACAGGGAAGAGACCCAGTACTTC. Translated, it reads CASSPDREETQYF.